Listed below are T cell receptor beta chains from one sample, sequenced in a study of T cells in narcolepsy. Produced via immunoSEQ multiplex PCR; TCRdb's table is partial and in-frame only. The table shows about 32,000 clones, with around 77% occurring only once. Sequenced material: memory (CD45RA-) CD4+ T cells from blood. The receptors derive from a human donor in good health. The CDR3 runs from the conserved cysteine through the conserved F or W. Fields, in order: CDR3 protein, CDR3 DNA, V gene, clone size, D gene, J gene. A D gene is named only where the DNA matches it firmly. Not all rows give a size; the values are once, few, many and, for expanded clones, a class.

CDR3aa: CASSLLRTPNTEAFF
CDR3nt: TGTGCCAGCAGTTTACTCAGGACCCCGAACACTGAAGCTTTCTTT
v_gene: TRBV28
abundance: NA
d_gene: NA
j_gene: TRBJ1-1

CDR3aa: CASSDPGPNTEAFF
CDR3nt: TGTGCCAGCAGTGACCCAGGGCCGAACACTGAAGCTTTCTTT
v_gene: TRBV25-1
abundance: NA
d_gene: NA
j_gene: TRBJ1-1

CDR3aa: CASSSKGLAGAHEQYF
CDR3nt: TGTGCCAGCAGTTCCAAAGGACTAGCGGGAGCCCACGAGCAGTACTTC
v_gene: TRBV27
abundance: NA
d_gene: TRBD2
j_gene: TRBJ2-7

CDR3aa: CASRRDRGGSYEQYF
CDR3nt: TGTGCCAGCAGGAGGGACAGGGGAGGCTCCTACGAGCAGTACTTC
v_gene: TRBV2
abundance: NA
d_gene: TRBD1
j_gene: TRBJ2-7

CDR3aa: CASRKDRGREETQYF
CDR3nt: TGTGCCAGCAGAAAGGACAGGGGGCGCGAAGAGACCCAGTACTTC
v_gene: TRBV27
abundance: once
d_gene: TRBD1
j_gene: TRBJ2-5

CDR3aa: CASSVGPGLGDTDTQYF
CDR3nt: TGTGCCAGCAGCGTTGGACCGGGACTCGGAGACACAGATACGCAGTATTTT
v_gene: TRBV9
abundance: NA
d_gene: NA
j_gene: TRBJ2-3

CDR3aa: CASSPGTSAQEQFF
CDR3nt: TGTGCCAGCTCACCAGGGACTAGCGCGCAGGAGCAGTTCTTC
v_gene: TRBV18
abundance: NA
d_gene: TRBD2
j_gene: TRBJ2-1

CDR3aa: CASSQTWNEQFF
CDR3nt: TGTGCCAGCAGCCAAACTTGGAATGAGCAGTTCTTC
v_gene: TRBV4-2
abundance: NA
d_gene: NA
j_gene: TRBJ2-1

CDR3aa: CSAGPAEAFF
CDR3nt: TGCAGTGCGGGGCCGGCTGAAGCTTTCTTT
v_gene: TRBV20-1
abundance: few
d_gene: NA
j_gene: TRBJ1-1

CDR3aa: CASRSRGRTEAFF
CDR3nt: TGTGCCAGCAGGAGCAGGGGTCGCACTGAAGCTTTCTTT
v_gene: TRBV6-1
abundance: NA
d_gene: NA
j_gene: TRBJ1-1

CDR3aa: CASSVGADYEQYF
CDR3nt: TGTGCCAGCAGCGTAGGGGCAGACTACGAGCAGTACTTC
v_gene: TRBV9
abundance: NA
d_gene: NA
j_gene: TRBJ2-7

CDR3aa: CASNRQENTEAFF
CDR3nt: TGCGCCAGCAACCGACAGGAAAACACTGAAGCTTTCTTT
v_gene: TRBV5-1
abundance: few
d_gene: NA
j_gene: TRBJ1-1

CDR3aa: CAISESNGQETQYF
CDR3nt: TGTGCCATCAGTGAGTCGAACGGACAAGAGACCCAGTACTTC
v_gene: TRBV10-3
abundance: NA
d_gene: NA
j_gene: TRBJ2-5

CDR3aa: CASSIGTGYEQYF
CDR3nt: TGTGCCAGCAGTATAGGGACGGGATACGAGCAGTACTTC
v_gene: TRBV6-9
abundance: few
d_gene: NA
j_gene: TRBJ2-7

CDR3aa: CASSSGGAAGEQFF
CDR3nt: TGTGCCAGTAGTAGCGGGGGAGCCGCAGGGGAGCAGTTCTTC
v_gene: TRBV19
abundance: few
d_gene: TRBD2
j_gene: TRBJ2-1

CDR3aa: CAISRQVSSYNEQFF
CDR3nt: TGTGCCATCAGTAGACAGGTGAGCTCCTACAATGAGCAGTTCTTC
v_gene: TRBV10-3
abundance: NA
d_gene: NA
j_gene: TRBJ2-1

CDR3aa: CAWSPVGLLSNSPLHF
CDR3nt: TGTGCCTGGAGTCCGGTTGGACTTCTTTCAAATTCACCCCTCCACTTT
v_gene: TRBV30
abundance: NA
d_gene: NA
j_gene: TRBJ1-6

CDR3aa: CASSNPGQARGGYTF
CDR3nt: TGTGCCAGCAGTAACCCGGGACAGGCCCGTGGTGGCTACACCTTC
v_gene: TRBV6-5
abundance: few
d_gene: TRBD1
j_gene: TRBJ1-2

CDR3aa: CASSASLAGGEGYEQFF
CDR3nt: TGTGCCAGCAGCGCAAGCCTAGCGGGAGGAGAAGGCTATGAGCAGTTCTTC
v_gene: TRBV7-2
abundance: NA
d_gene: TRBD2
j_gene: TRBJ2-1

CDR3aa: CASIAGNTEAFF
CDR3nt: TGTGCCAGCATCGCAGGGAACACTGAAGCTTTCTTT
v_gene: TRBV2
abundance: NA
d_gene: NA
j_gene: TRBJ1-1

CDR3aa: CASSQILNEQFF
CDR3nt: TGTGCCAGCAGCCAAATCCTCAATGAGCAGTTCTTC
v_gene: TRBV7-8
abundance: NA
d_gene: NA
j_gene: TRBJ2-1

CDR3aa: CASSFRDSPYGYTF
CDR3nt: TGTGCCAGCAGCTTCCGGGACAGCCCCTATGGCTACACCTTC
v_gene: TRBV5-6
abundance: NA
d_gene: TRBD1
j_gene: TRBJ1-2

CDR3aa: CASSSIPDTGELFF
CDR3nt: TGTGCCAGCAGCAGCATCCCAGACACCGGGGAGCTGTTTTTT
v_gene: TRBV5-6
abundance: NA
d_gene: NA
j_gene: TRBJ2-2

CDR3aa: CASSPRGQGYSMGNQPQHF
CDR3nt: TGTGCCAGCAGTCCCCGAGGACAGGGGTATAGTATGGGCAATCAGCCCCAGCATTTT
v_gene: TRBV27
abundance: NA
d_gene: TRBD1
j_gene: TRBJ1-5

CDR3aa: CASSEVGLGANTEAFF
CDR3nt: TGTGCCAGCAGTGAAGTGGGGCTGGGGGCGAACACTGAAGCTTTCTTT
v_gene: TRBV6-1
abundance: NA
d_gene: NA
j_gene: TRBJ1-1

CDR3aa: CASSDWNTEAFF
CDR3nt: TGCGCCAGCAGTGATTGGAACACTGAAGCTTTCTTT
v_gene: TRBV10-1
abundance: few
d_gene: NA
j_gene: TRBJ1-1